Listed below are T cell receptor beta chains from one sample, sequenced in a study of blood T cell repertoires in COVID-19. Clones were sequenced by immunoSEQ multiplex PCR, and TCRdb holds only the in-frame ones, with some missing. Altogether under 500,000 clones are present, around 89% being singletons, with the ten largest covering about 4.3%. Sequencing used peripheral blood. These receptors all come from a woman aged 25 to 39 with acute or convalescent COVID-19. CDR3s include the opening cysteine and the closing phenylalanine or tryptophan. The D gene is left open where the match is weak. The size of a clone is reported for some rows only, either as once, few or many, or as a class for expanded clones.

.	TRBJ1-4	TRBV3-1/TRBV3-2	.	TGTGCCAGCAGCCAGCCCGAGGTGACAGGTGAAAATGAAAAACTGTTTTTT	CASSQPEVTGENEKLFF
once	TRBJ1-2	TRBV5-6	TRBD1	TGTGCCAGCAGCTTCGGGGACAGGGGAGTAGGTGGCTACACCTTC	CASSFGDRGVGGYTF
.	TRBJ1-5	TRBV3-1/TRBV3-2	.	TGTGCCAGCAGCCAAGGGACAGCCGCGGGTCAGCCCCAGCATTTT	CASSQGTAAGQPQHF
.	TRBJ2-7	TRBV5-1	TRBD2	TGCGCCAGCAGCGCCGCGGGACTAGTGTACGAGCAGTACTTC	CASSAAGLVYEQYF
.	TRBJ2-5	TRBV4-1	.	TGCGCCAGCAGCCACGCCGTCCTAGCACGCGGAGGACGACAGACCCAGTACTTC	CASSHAVLARGGRQTQYF
.	TRBJ2-2	TRBV30	TRBD1	TGTGCCTTCAAGGGGACAGGACGGACCGGGGAGCTGTTTTTT	CAFKGTGRTGELFF
.	TRBJ2-5	TRBV5-4	TRBD2	TGTGCCAGCAGCACGAAACTAGCGGGGGGGATAGAGACCCAGTACTTC	CASSTKLAGGIETQYF
.	TRBJ1-5	TRBV6-5	.	TGTGCCAGCAGATTTACAGCAAATCAGCCCCAGCATTTT	CASRFTANQPQHF
.	TRBJ1-1	TRBV10-3	.	TGTGCCATCAGTGACCCGACCGGGGGAATGAGCACTGAAGCTTTCTTT	CAISDPTGGMSTEAFF
.	TRBJ2-1	TRBV28	.	TGTGCCAGCAGCCTACTACACAATGAGCAGTTCTTC	CASSLLHNEQFF
.	TRBJ1-5	TRBV12-3/TRBV12-4	.	TGTGCCAGCAGTTTTGAGAGGAATCAGCCCCAGCATTTT	CASSFERNQPQHF
once	TRBJ2-7	TRBV13	.	TGTGCCAGCAGCTTGGGTGGTAGGGGCTATCGGGACGAGCAGTACTTC	CASSLGGRGYRDEQYF
once	TRBJ2-7	TRBV19	TRBD1	TGTGCCAGTAGTATCTCAGTTAGGGACAGCTACGAGCAGTACTTC	CASSISVRDSYEQYF
.	TRBJ2-7	TRBV9	.	TGTGCCAGCAGCGCCACAGGCACCCTAGGGGGTGAGCAGTACTTC	CASSATGTLGGEQYF
.	TRBJ2-1	TRBV19	TRBD2	TGTGCCAGTAGTACATTAGCGGGGAAATCCTACAATGAGCAGTTCTTC	CASSTLAGKSYNEQFF
.	TRBJ2-7	TRBV29-1	TRBD2	TGCAGCGTTGAGGCTAGCGGGGACGACGAGCAGTACTTC	CSVEASGDDEQYF
.	TRBJ2-3	TRBV2	TRBD1	TGTGCCAGCAGACAGACAGGGATGGGAGATACGCAGTATTTT	CASRQTGMGDTQYF
.	TRBJ2-3	TRBV7-2	TRBD1	TGTGCCAGCAGCTTACTGGACAGGAGCCGCACAGATACGCAGTATTTT	CASSLLDRSRTDTQYF
.	TRBJ2-3	TRBV20-1	TRBD2	TGCAGTGCTAGTCTAGCGGGGGGTTCCGATACGCAGTATTTT	CSASLAGGSDTQYF
.	TRBJ1-3	TRBV7-2	TRBD1	TGTGCCAGCAGCTTAAGACAGGGATCCGGAAACACCATATATTTT	CASSLRQGSGNTIYF
.	TRBJ1-4	TRBV6-6	TRBD1	TGTGCCAGCAGAGCCGGGACAGGGGCTCCTAATGAAAAACTGTTTTTT	CASRAGTGAPNEKLFF
.	TRBJ1-1	TRBV9	.	TGTGCCAGCAGCGTAGCCCCAGGCAGCTTGGCTGAAGCTTTCTTT	CASSVAPGSLAEAFF
.	TRBJ2-1	TRBV20-1	.	TGCAGTGCTACTTACAATGAGCAGTTCTTC	CSATYNEQFF
.	TRBJ2-2	TRBV10-2	.	TGCGCCAGCGTCGGGACTCCCCAGATATACACCGGGGAGCTGTTTTTT	CASVGTPQIYTGELFF
once	TRBJ2-4	TRBV11-2	TRBD1	TGTGCCAGCAGCAAGGACAGGGGAAACATTCAGTACTTC	CASSKDRGNIQYF
.	TRBJ1-1	TRBV3-1/TRBV3-2	.	TGTGCCAGCAGCCAAGCCCCGGGGGAAGCTTTCTTT	CASSQAPGEAFF
once	TRBJ1-1	TRBV4-1	.	TGCGCCAGCACCCTACAGGTGAACACTGAAGCTTTCTTT	CASTLQVNTEAFF
once	TRBJ2-3	TRBV5-1	.	TGCGCCAGCAGCTATTTCAGGGGCACAGATACGCAGTATTTT	CASSYFRGTDTQYF
.	TRBJ2-7	TRBV24-1	TRBD1	TGTGCCACCAGTGACCCCGGGACAGGGACCTACGAGCAGTACTTC	CATSDPGTGTYEQYF
.	TRBJ2-3	TRBV3-1/TRBV3-2	TRBD2	TGTGCCAGCAGCCAAGACATACTAGCGGGGGGGGCAGATACGCAGTATTTT	CASSQDILAGGADTQYF
.	TRBJ1-2	TRBV7-2	TRBD1	TGTGCCAGCAGCTGGGGACAGGGGGATGGCTATGGCTACACCTTC	CASSWGQGDGYGYTF
.	TRBJ2-1	TRBV11-2	.	TGTGCCAGCAGCTTAGACGGGGAGGGGGATGAGCAGTTCTTC	CASSLDGEGDEQFF
once	TRBJ2-7	TRBV13	.	TGTGCCAGCAGCTTCCAGGGAACCTACGAGCAGTACTTC	CASSFQGTYEQYF
.	TRBJ2-3	TRBV25-1	TRBD2	TGTGCCAGCAGCGCCTCCGGGACTAGCGTGTGGGGCACAGATACGCAGTATTTT	CASSASGTSVWGTDTQYF
.	TRBJ2-1	TRBV5-1	.	TGCGCCAGCAGCCCCGAAAGCGTTCGCCATGAGCAGTTCTTC	CASSPESVRHEQFF
few	TRBJ1-6	TRBV19	TRBD1	TGTGCCAGTAGTATCTTGGGACAGGGCTTGGATAATTCACCCCTCCACTTT	CASSILGQGLDNSPLHF
.	TRBJ2-1	TRBV6-5	TRBD2	TGTGCCAGCAGTCGTACGGGGGGGCCGTACAATGAGCAGTTCTTC	CASSRTGGPYNEQFF
.	TRBJ2-3	TRBV5-1	.	TGCGCCAGCACTAGGGGGTCCAGCACAGATACGCAGTATTTT	CASTRGSSTDTQYF
.	TRBJ1-3	TRBV5-1	.	TGCGCCAGCAGCTTGGCTACAGGGATCTCTGGAAACACCATATATTTT	CASSLATGISGNTIYF
.	TRBJ1-5	TRBV2	TRBD1	TGTGCCAGCAGCGGGGGGACAGGGAATCAGCCCCAGCATTTT	CASSGGTGNQPQHF